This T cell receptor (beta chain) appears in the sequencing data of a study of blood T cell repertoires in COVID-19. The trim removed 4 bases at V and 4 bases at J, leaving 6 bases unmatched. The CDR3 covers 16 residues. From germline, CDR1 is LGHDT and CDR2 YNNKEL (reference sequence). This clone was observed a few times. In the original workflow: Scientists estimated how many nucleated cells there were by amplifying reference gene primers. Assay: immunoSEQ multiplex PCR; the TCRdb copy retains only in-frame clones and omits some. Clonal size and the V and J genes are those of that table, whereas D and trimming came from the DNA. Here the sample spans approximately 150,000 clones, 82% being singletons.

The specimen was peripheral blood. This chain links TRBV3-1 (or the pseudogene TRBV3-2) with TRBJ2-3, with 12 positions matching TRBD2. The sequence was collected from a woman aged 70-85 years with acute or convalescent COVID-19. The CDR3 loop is CASSPSSGGGSDTQYF. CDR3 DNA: TGTGCCAGCAGCCCGTCTAGCGGGGGGGGGTCAGATACGCAGTATTTT.